This T cell receptor beta chain comes out of a study of Graves' ophthalmopathy and Graves' hyperthyroidism. Overall study: Stable hyperthyroidism meant no ophthalmopathy within 18 months of follow-up.

This clonotype was observed many times. Its antigen remains unidentified. The V end lost 5 bases, the J end lost 6 bases, and 14 bases lay between the germline ends. The germline CDR1 and CDR2 sequences are SGHAT and FQNNGV. This CDR3 has 13 residues. Findings and caveats of the study: Appearing in blood as well were most expanded thyroid clonotypes above 0.001 frequency. Sensitivity of 60% to 71% and specificity of less than 75% were achieved by the model that predicted ophthalmopathy progression.

Excluded were patients with other autoimmune diseases, uncontrolled infections, pregnancy or lactation. TCR beta CDR3 amplification used RNA transcripts. An opening RT-PCR round employed HTBI primers and preceded a second-round multiplex PCR. MiXCR was run by TCRdb on the multiplex PCR reads, yielding one entry per CDR3 protein. Among around 1,000,000 distinct CDR3 sequences listed, 35% to 40% were seen once. The genes are TRBV11-2 and TRBJ2-7; D is uncertain. The source is an adult man with Graves' hyperthyroidism. The sample taken for sequencing was peripheral blood or thyroid tissue (not recorded which). The DNA for the CDR3 is TGTGCCAGCAGCCCTTTTTTGCAGTCCGAGCAGTACTTC. Encoded protein: CASSPFLQSEQYF.